This record concerns one T cell receptor beta chain sequence. This sample is part of a study of cytomegalovirus exposure and HLA in healthy donors. Germline V gives CDR1 SGHTA, CDR2 FQGNSA. V trimming: 3 bases; J trimming: 5 bases; junction bases outside the gene matches: 3. The CDR3 totals 14 residues. This PCR relied on a set of 60 Vbeta primers and 13 Jbeta primers. Method: immunoSEQ multiplex PCR; TCRdb's copy keeps in-frame clones and lacks some. The sample lists approximately 100,000 clones; around nine tenths were seen once. Sequenced material: PBMCs. V usage is TRBV7-2 and J usage is TRBJ2-5, with TRBD2 identical over 10 bases. This clonotype originated in a man aged 25-45 years in good health and CMV-seropositive. The CDR3 DNA is TGTGCCAGCAGCTTTCCTAGCGGGAGTGAGACCCAGTACTTC. Translating gives CASSFPSGSETQYF.